This TCR beta chain was sequenced in a study of CD8 T cells in Susac syndrome. CDR3 length: 13 amino acids. Looked up from germline, CDR1 is LGHDT and CDR2 is YNNKEL (reference sequence). The V end lost 2 bases, the J end lost 6 bases, and 11 bases lay between the germline ends. Random hexamers were used to reverse transcribe about 0.45 to 1 ug of RNA. immunoSEQ multiplex PCR amplified TCR beta CDR3 across 54 Vbeta, 13 Jbeta. TCRdb called the immunoSEQ multiplex PCR reads again in MiXCR, with one record for every CDR3 protein. The sample holds about 210,000 distinct CDR3 sequences; 95% are singletons and the top ten take less than 0.095%.

The gene calls are TRBV3-1 and TRBJ2-7; no clear D. Material: CD4+ T cells from PBMCs. This sequence was found in a human donor with multiple sclerosis. The CDR3 is CASSQSRMGEQYF. CDR3 nucleotide sequence: TGTGCCAGCAGCCAAAGCCGCATGGGCGAGCAGTACTTC.